The clone carrying this T cell receptor beta chain was observed a few times. Looked up from germline, CDR1 is LGHDT and CDR2 is YNNKEL (reference sequence). The V gene end was trimmed by 6 bases and the J gene end by 7 bases; junction bases not matched to a gene: 8. The CDR3 covers 15 residues. The record originates from a study of blood T cell repertoires in COVID-19. For the study at large: The origin of the acute and convalescent COVID-19 samples was the United States, Italy and Spain. PBMCs, B-cell-depleted T cells, or T cells were the source of the cDNA or gDNA that made up the material.

Original handling: Cell counts per sample came from amplifying reference gene primers. TCRdb keeps only in-frame clones here, not all; method: immunoSEQ multiplex PCR. V and J calls plus clone size are reproduced from that table; the DNA served to infer D and trimming. The sample includes 60,000 to 85,000 clones, around 78% of them seen just once. This TCR came from a human donor in a cohort sampled during active COVID-19. The chain joins TRBV3-1 (or the pseudogene TRBV3-2) to TRBJ1-6, with 8 bases matching TRBD1. Sequencing input: peripheral blood. The CDR3 bases are TGTGCCAGCAGGGAGGACGACAGGGGAAATTCACCCCTCCACTTT. Translated: CASREDDRGNSPLHF.